These T cell receptor beta chains were read from a single sample in a study of cytomegalovirus exposure and HLA in healthy donors. The assay was immunoSEQ multiplex PCR, and TCRdb's table has in-frame clones only and misses some. This repertoire shows some 170,000 clones, more than 60% found once; its top ten account for approximately 3.7%. Sequenced material: PBMCs. All receptors derive from a woman in her fifties or sixties in good health and CMV-seropositive. Each CDR3 is given with its conserved first and last residue. Fields, in order: V gene, J gene, clone size, D gene, CDR3 protein, CDR3 DNA. The D gene is left open where the match is weak. Size is stated for part of the rows, as once, few or many counts, or as a class when the clone is expanded.

v_call: TRBV5-4; j_call: TRBJ1-2; clone_size: -; d_call: -; cdr3_aa: CASSLAAGSHNYGYTF; cdr3_nt: TGTGCCAGCAGCTTGGCCGCAGGTTCCCATAACTATGGCTACACCTTC
v_call: TRBV2; j_call: TRBJ2-7; clone_size: -; d_call: -; cdr3_aa: CASSEQGSYEQYF; cdr3_nt: TGTGCCAGCAGTGAACAGGGATCCTACGAGCAGTACTTC
v_call: TRBV19; j_call: TRBJ1-5; clone_size: few; d_call: TRBD1; cdr3_aa: CASSISTGGGQPQHF; cdr3_nt: TGTGCCAGTAGTATCTCGACAGGGGGGGGTCAGCCCCAGCATTTT
v_call: TRBV4-1; j_call: TRBJ1-1; clone_size: -; d_call: -; cdr3_aa: CASSRSNGRGSHMNTEAFF; cdr3_nt: TGCGCCAGCAGCCGATCGAACGGAAGGGGGTCACATATGAACACTGAAGCTTTCTTT
v_call: TRBV6-1; j_call: TRBJ2-1; clone_size: once; d_call: -; cdr3_aa: CASSGGLYEQFF; cdr3_nt: TGTGCCAGCAGTGGGGGCCTCTATGAGCAGTTCTTC
v_call: TRBV7-2; j_call: TRBJ2-7; clone_size: -; d_call: TRBD2; cdr3_aa: CASSLRLAGTGEQYF; cdr3_nt: TGTGCCAGCAGCTTAAGGCTAGCGGGGACGGGGGAGCAGTACTTC
v_call: TRBV2; j_call: TRBJ1-5; clone_size: -; d_call: TRBD1; cdr3_aa: CASRPDRGNQPQHF; cdr3_nt: TGTGCCAGCAGGCCCGACAGGGGCAATCAGCCCCAGCATTTT
v_call: TRBV5-1; j_call: TRBJ2-7; clone_size: -; d_call: TRBD2; cdr3_aa: CASSAGTSGSKEQYF; cdr3_nt: TGCGCCAGCAGCGCCGGGACTAGCGGGTCTAAAGAGCAGTACTTC
v_call: TRBV28; j_call: TRBJ1-2; clone_size: once; d_call: -; cdr3_aa: CASSFSSNYGYTF; cdr3_nt: TGTGCCAGCAGTTTCTCCAGTAACTATGGCTACACCTTC
v_call: TRBV5-6; j_call: TRBJ2-3; clone_size: -; d_call: -; cdr3_aa: CASSFGGVTDTQYF; cdr3_nt: TGTGCCAGCAGCTTCGGCGGGGTCACAGATACGCAGTATTTT
v_call: TRBV5-5; j_call: TRBJ1-5; clone_size: -; d_call: -; cdr3_aa: CASSLVEVGQPQHF; cdr3_nt: TGTGCCAGCAGCTTGGTGGAGGTGGGGCAGCCCCAGCATTTT
v_call: TRBV6-5; j_call: TRBJ1-5; clone_size: few; d_call: -; cdr3_aa: CASRTGVNQPQHF; cdr3_nt: TGTGCCAGTCGGACCGGGGTCAATCAGCCCCAGCATTTT
v_call: TRBV6-5; j_call: TRBJ2-3; clone_size: -; d_call: -; cdr3_aa: CASSYSGGPTQYF; cdr3_nt: TGTGCCAGCAGTTACTCGGGCGGGCCTACGCAGTATTTT
v_call: TRBV7-9; j_call: TRBJ1-1; clone_size: once; d_call: TRBD1; cdr3_aa: CASSRQGAQTEAFF; cdr3_nt: TGTGCCAGCAGCCGACAGGGGGCGCAGACTGAAGCTTTCTTT
v_call: TRBV5-4; j_call: TRBJ2-5; clone_size: few; d_call: -; cdr3_aa: CASSLPGSETQYF; cdr3_nt: TGTGCCAGCAGCTTACCAGGGTCCGAGACCCAGTACTTC
v_call: TRBV19; j_call: TRBJ1-5; clone_size: few; d_call: -; cdr3_aa: CASKSPSGGSQPQHF; cdr3_nt: TGTGCCAGTAAGTCGCCCTCGGGAGGGAGTCAGCCCCAGCATTTT
v_call: TRBV5-1; j_call: TRBJ1-2; clone_size: -; d_call: TRBD1; cdr3_aa: CASSLGATGHYGYTF; cdr3_nt: TGCGCCAGCAGCTTGGGTGCGACAGGGCACTATGGCTACACCTTC
v_call: TRBV5-4; j_call: TRBJ1-1; clone_size: -; d_call: TRBD1; cdr3_aa: CASSLDMGQVNTEAFF; cdr3_nt: TGTGCCAGCAGCTTGGACATGGGACAGGTGAACACTGAAGCTTTCTTT
v_call: TRBV2; j_call: TRBJ1-1; clone_size: -; d_call: -; cdr3_aa: CASNERTTDTEAFF; cdr3_nt: TGTGCCAGCAATGAGAGGACTACGGACACTGAAGCTTTCTTT
v_call: TRBV2; j_call: TRBJ1-5; clone_size: -; d_call: -; cdr3_aa: CASSVQGYQPQHF; cdr3_nt: TGTGCCAGCAGTGTCCAGGGGTATCAGCCCCAGCATTTT
v_call: TRBV19; j_call: TRBJ1-5; clone_size: -; d_call: -; cdr3_aa: CAIGDRSSNQPQHF; cdr3_nt: TGTGCCATCGGAGACAGGTCGAGCAATCAGCCCCAGCATTTT
v_call: TRBV9; j_call: TRBJ2-3; clone_size: few; d_call: TRBD2; cdr3_aa: CASSPRTSGGADTQYF; cdr3_nt: TGTGCCAGCAGCCCTCGGACTAGCGGGGGGGCGGATACGCAGTATTTT
v_call: TRBV6-1; j_call: TRBJ1-5; clone_size: once; d_call: -; cdr3_aa: CASSRDTYSNQPQHF; cdr3_nt: TGTGCCAGCAGCCGGGACACCTATAGCAATCAGCCCCAGCATTTT
v_call: TRBV6-6; j_call: TRBJ2-7; clone_size: -; d_call: -; cdr3_aa: CASNEEGASYEQYF; cdr3_nt: TGTGCCAGCAACGAGGAGGGGGCTTCCTACGAGCAGTACTTC
v_call: TRBV7-2; j_call: TRBJ2-1; clone_size: -; d_call: -; cdr3_aa: CASSLGGPLGEQFF; cdr3_nt: TGTGCCAGCAGCTTAGGGGGGCCGCTTGGGGAGCAGTTCTTC
v_call: TRBV9; j_call: TRBJ1-5; clone_size: -; d_call: -; cdr3_aa: CASSAQGNQPQHF; cdr3_nt: TGTGCCAGCAGCGCACAGGGAAATCAGCCCCAGCATTTT
v_call: TRBV15; j_call: TRBJ1-1; clone_size: -; d_call: TRBD1; cdr3_aa: CATNTGGRMNTEAFF; cdr3_nt: TGTGCCACCAACACAGGGGGCCGGATGAACACTGAAGCTTTCTTT
v_call: TRBV28; j_call: TRBJ2-7; clone_size: -; d_call: -; cdr3_aa: CASSLQVYEQYF; cdr3_nt: TGTGCCAGCAGTTTACAGGTCTACGAGCAGTACTTC
v_call: TRBV7-8; j_call: TRBJ1-1; clone_size: once; d_call: -; cdr3_aa: CASSQEQIGHPEAFF; cdr3_nt: TGTGCCAGCAGCCAAGAACAGATAGGACATCCTGAAGCTTTCTTT
v_call: TRBV19; j_call: TRBJ1-2; clone_size: few; d_call: -; cdr3_aa: CASSKTAPEGGYTF; cdr3_nt: TGTGCCAGTAGCAAAACAGCACCCGAGGGTGGCTACACCTTC
v_call: TRBV27; j_call: TRBJ2-5; clone_size: -; d_call: -; cdr3_aa: CASSPGVGGLQETQYF; cdr3_nt: TGTGCCAGCAGTCCCGGCGTGGGGGGTCTACAAGAGACCCAGTACTTC
v_call: TRBV7-9; j_call: TRBJ1-3; clone_size: -; d_call: -; cdr3_aa: CASGRTGNAGNTIYF; cdr3_nt: TGTGCCAGCGGCCGAACAGGGAACGCTGGAAACACCATATATTTT
v_call: TRBV29-1; j_call: TRBJ2-7; clone_size: few; d_call: TRBD2; cdr3_aa: CSVGTSGRSFYEQYF; cdr3_nt: TGCAGCGTTGGGACTAGCGGGAGATCTTTCTACGAGCAGTACTTC
v_call: TRBV5-8; j_call: TRBJ2-1; clone_size: -; d_call: TRBD2; cdr3_aa: CASSLIAGGPALF; cdr3_nt: TGTGCCAGCAGCTTGATAGCGGGAGGGCCCGCGCTCTTC
v_call: TRBV5-1; j_call: TRBJ2-5; clone_size: -; d_call: TRBD1; cdr3_aa: CASSLGTAQETQYF; cdr3_nt: TGCGCCAGCAGCCTCGGGACAGCCCAAGAGACCCAGTACTTC
v_call: TRBV4-2; j_call: TRBJ1-1; clone_size: few; d_call: -; cdr3_aa: CASSQDRGIEAFF; cdr3_nt: TGTGCCAGCAGCCAAGATAGAGGTATTGAAGCTTTCTTT
v_call: TRBV7-2; j_call: TRBJ2-7; clone_size: -; d_call: -; cdr3_aa: CASSKTHGVYEQYF; cdr3_nt: TGTGCCAGCAGCAAAACTCACGGGGTCTACGAGCAGTACTTC
v_call: TRBV5-1; j_call: TRBJ1-2; clone_size: -; d_call: -; cdr3_aa: CASSLSVFYGYTF; cdr3_nt: TGCGCCAGCAGCTTATCGGTTTTCTATGGCTACACCTTC
v_call: TRBV6-1; j_call: TRBJ2-3; clone_size: -; d_call: TRBD1; cdr3_aa: CASGQGQGPTDTQYF; cdr3_nt: TGTGCCAGCGGTCAGGGACAGGGACCCACAGATACGCAGTATTTT
v_call: TRBV2; j_call: TRBJ2-7; clone_size: -; d_call: TRBD1; cdr3_aa: CASSRDSSYEQYF; cdr3_nt: TGTGCCAGCAGTAGGGACAGCTCCTACGAGCAGTACTTC
v_call: TRBV2; j_call: TRBJ2-2; clone_size: -; d_call: TRBD1; cdr3_aa: CASRMDRGRVGELFF; cdr3_nt: TGTGCCAGCAGGATGGACAGGGGGCGCGTCGGGGAGCTGTTTTTT
v_call: TRBV7-8; j_call: TRBJ2-3; clone_size: -; d_call: -; cdr3_aa: CASSSTRGTDTQYF; cdr3_nt: TGTGCCAGCAGTTCGACTAGGGGCACAGATACGCAGTATTTT
v_call: TRBV15; j_call: TRBJ1-1; clone_size: -; d_call: -; cdr3_aa: CATSRDIQQAGAEAFF; cdr3_nt: TGTGCCACCAGCAGAGATATTCAGCAGGCGGGGGCTGAAGCTTTCTTT
v_call: TRBV7-2; j_call: TRBJ2-7; clone_size: -; d_call: TRBD2; cdr3_aa: CASSLAGLAGVRYEQYF; cdr3_nt: TGTGCCAGCAGCTTAGCGGGACTAGCGGGGGTACGCTACGAGCAGTACTTC
v_call: TRBV9; j_call: TRBJ2-2; clone_size: -; d_call: -; cdr3_aa: CASTRLLGGTGELFF; cdr3_nt: TGTGCCAGTACAAGATTATTGGGGGGTACCGGGGAGCTGTTTTTT
v_call: TRBV28; j_call: TRBJ1-5; clone_size: few; d_call: TRBD1; cdr3_aa: CASTSGTDGSNQPQHF; cdr3_nt: TGTGCCAGCACCTCAGGGACAGATGGGAGCAATCAGCCCCAGCATTTT
v_call: TRBV30; j_call: TRBJ2-5; clone_size: once; d_call: -; cdr3_aa: CAWSRTEQETQYF; cdr3_nt: TGTGCCTGGAGTCGAACAGAACAAGAGACCCAGTACTTC
v_call: TRBV5-1; j_call: TRBJ1-1; clone_size: -; d_call: -; cdr3_aa: CASGAATGTEAFF; cdr3_nt: TGCGCCAGCGGCGCGGCTACCGGAACTGAAGCTTTCTTT
v_call: TRBV5-1; j_call: TRBJ1-6; clone_size: -; d_call: TRBD1; cdr3_aa: CASSLRGPGQASLGNSPLHF; cdr3_nt: TGCGCCAGCAGCTTGAGGGGGCCGGGACAGGCTAGTTTGGGGAATTCACCCCTCCACTTT
v_call: TRBV27; j_call: TRBJ2-7; clone_size: once; d_call: TRBD1; cdr3_aa: CASSLLATGAFHEQYF; cdr3_nt: TGTGCCAGCAGTTTATTGGCAACAGGGGCCTTCCACGAGCAGTACTTC
v_call: TRBV5-4; j_call: TRBJ2-2; clone_size: -; d_call: TRBD2; cdr3_aa: CASSSGLAGSDTGELFF; cdr3_nt: TGTGCCAGCAGCTCGGGACTAGCGGGGAGTGACACCGGGGAGCTGTTTTTT
v_call: TRBV28; j_call: TRBJ2-3; clone_size: once; d_call: TRBD2; cdr3_aa: CASSATSGGGYTQYF; cdr3_nt: TGTGCCAGCAGTGCGACTAGCGGGGGGGGATATACGCAGTATTTT
v_call: TRBV5-1; j_call: TRBJ2-2; clone_size: -; d_call: -; cdr3_aa: CASSLVAANTGELFF; cdr3_nt: TGCGCCAGCAGCTTGGTAGCGGCGAACACCGGGGAGCTGTTTTTT
v_call: TRBV7-2; j_call: TRBJ2-7; clone_size: -; d_call: -; cdr3_aa: CASSLDTALLYF; cdr3_nt: TGTGCCAGCAGCTTAGATACTGCTCTCTTGTACTTC
v_call: TRBV27; j_call: TRBJ2-3; clone_size: few; d_call: TRBD2; cdr3_aa: CASSFRVAGGTDTQYF; cdr3_nt: TGTGCCAGCAGTTTTAGGGTAGCGGGAGGAACAGATACGCAGTATTTT